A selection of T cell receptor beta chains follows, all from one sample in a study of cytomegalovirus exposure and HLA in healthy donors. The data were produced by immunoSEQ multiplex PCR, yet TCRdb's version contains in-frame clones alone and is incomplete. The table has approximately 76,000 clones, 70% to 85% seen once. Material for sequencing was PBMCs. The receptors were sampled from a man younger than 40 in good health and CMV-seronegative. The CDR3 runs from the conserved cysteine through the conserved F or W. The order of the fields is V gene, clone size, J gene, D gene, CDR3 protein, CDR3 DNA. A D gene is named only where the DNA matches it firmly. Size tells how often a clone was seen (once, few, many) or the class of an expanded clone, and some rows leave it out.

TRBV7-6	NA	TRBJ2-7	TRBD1	CASSRRDRGENEQYF	TGTGCCAGCAGCCGCCGAGACAGGGGTGAGAACGAGCAGTACTTC
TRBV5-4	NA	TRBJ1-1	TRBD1	CASSTDRGSITEAFF	TGTGCCAGCAGCACGGACAGGGGGTCGATCACTGAAGCTTTCTTT
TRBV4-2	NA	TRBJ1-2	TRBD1	CASSQELRDRGRSGRGYGYTF	TGTGCCAGCAGCCAAGAACTAAGGGACAGGGGAAGGAGCGGGCGAGGCTATGGCTACACCTTC
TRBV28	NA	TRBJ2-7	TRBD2	CASSFPRLAGAYEQYF	TGTGCCAGCAGTTTCCCTAGGCTAGCGGGAGCCTACGAGCAGTACTTC
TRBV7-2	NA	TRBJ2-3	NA	CASSPGVTRQVADTQYF	TGTGCCAGCAGCCCCGGAGTGACTAGACAAGTGGCAGATACGCAGTATTTT
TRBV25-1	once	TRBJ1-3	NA	CASSAPGYGRNTIYF	TGTGCCAGCAGTGCCCCAGGGTACGGAAGAAACACCATATATTTT
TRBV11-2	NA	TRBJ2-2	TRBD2	CASSFTFKLAERRGELFF	TGTGCCAGCAGCTTTACCTTTAAACTAGCGGAGAGAAGGGGGGAGCTGTTTTTT
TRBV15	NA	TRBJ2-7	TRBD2	CATSRVNSGRAEQYF	TGTGCCACCAGCAGAGTGAATAGCGGGAGAGCCGAGCAGTACTTC
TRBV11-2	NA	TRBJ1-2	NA	CASSLVGTGEGYTF	TGTGCCAGCAGCTTAGTAGGGACGGGAGAGGGCTACACCTTC
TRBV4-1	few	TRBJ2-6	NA	CASSPGVRTRLSGANVLTF	TGCGCCAGCAGCCCAGGAGTGCGGACACGGCTGTCTGGGGCCAACGTCCTGACTTTC
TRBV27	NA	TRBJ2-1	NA	CASSPGSAAYNEQFF	TGTGCCAGCAGTCCCGGGAGTGCCGCATACAATGAGCAGTTCTTC
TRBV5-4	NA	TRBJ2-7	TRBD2	CASSSSGSSSYEQYF	TGTGCCAGCAGCAGTAGCGGGAGCTCTTCCTACGAGCAGTACTTC
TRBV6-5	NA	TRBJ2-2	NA	CASSYRRTNTGELFF	TGTGCCAGCAGTTATCGGCGGACAAACACCGGGGAGCTGTTTTTT
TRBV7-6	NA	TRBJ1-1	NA	CASSAGESEAFF	TGTGCCAGCAGCGCAGGGGAAAGTGAAGCTTTCTTT
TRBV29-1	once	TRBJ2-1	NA	CSVGAESVKQFF	TGCAGCGTGGGGGCGGAATCTGTCAAGCAGTTCTTC
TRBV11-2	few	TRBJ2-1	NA	CASSSGPRDEQFF	TGTGCCAGCAGCTCGGGTCCCCGCGATGAGCAGTTCTTC
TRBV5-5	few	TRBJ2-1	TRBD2	CASSWVAGGRNEQFF	TGTGCCAGCAGCTGGGTAGCGGGGGGTAGGAATGAGCAGTTCTTC
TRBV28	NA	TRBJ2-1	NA	CASSLQLAHPFF	TGTGCCAGCAGTCTTCAATTGGCTCATCCGTTCTTC
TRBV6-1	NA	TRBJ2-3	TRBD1	CASSEGVTGGIVDTQYF	TGTGCCAGCAGTGAAGGGGTGACAGGGGGCATAGTGGATACGCAGTATTTT
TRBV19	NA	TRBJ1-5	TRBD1	CASSDRGLRQPQHF	TGTGCCAGTAGTGACAGGGGGCTCCGTCAGCCCCAGCATTTT
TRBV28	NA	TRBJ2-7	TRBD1	CASSSVDRVNEQYF	TGTGCCAGCAGTTCGGTGGACAGGGTCAACGAGCAGTACTTC
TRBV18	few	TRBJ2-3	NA	CASRGESDTQYF	TGTGCCAGTCGGGGTGAATCAGATACGCAGTATTTT